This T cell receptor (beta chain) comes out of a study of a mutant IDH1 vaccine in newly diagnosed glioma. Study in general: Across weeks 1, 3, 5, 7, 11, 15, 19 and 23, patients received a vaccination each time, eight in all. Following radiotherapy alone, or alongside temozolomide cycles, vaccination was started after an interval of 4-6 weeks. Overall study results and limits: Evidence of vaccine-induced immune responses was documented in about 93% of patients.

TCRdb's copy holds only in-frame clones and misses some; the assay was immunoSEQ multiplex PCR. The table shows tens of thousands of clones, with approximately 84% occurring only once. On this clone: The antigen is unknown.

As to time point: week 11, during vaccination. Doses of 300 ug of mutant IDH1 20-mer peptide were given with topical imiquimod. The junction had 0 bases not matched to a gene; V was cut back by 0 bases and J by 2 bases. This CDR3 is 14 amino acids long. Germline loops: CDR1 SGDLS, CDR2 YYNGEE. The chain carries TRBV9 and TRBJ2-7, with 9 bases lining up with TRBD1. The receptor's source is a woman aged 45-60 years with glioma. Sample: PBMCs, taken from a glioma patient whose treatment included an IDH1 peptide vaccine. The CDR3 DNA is TGTGCCAGCAGCGTAGGACAGGGGGCCTACGAGCAGTACTTC. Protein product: CASSVGQGAYEQYF.